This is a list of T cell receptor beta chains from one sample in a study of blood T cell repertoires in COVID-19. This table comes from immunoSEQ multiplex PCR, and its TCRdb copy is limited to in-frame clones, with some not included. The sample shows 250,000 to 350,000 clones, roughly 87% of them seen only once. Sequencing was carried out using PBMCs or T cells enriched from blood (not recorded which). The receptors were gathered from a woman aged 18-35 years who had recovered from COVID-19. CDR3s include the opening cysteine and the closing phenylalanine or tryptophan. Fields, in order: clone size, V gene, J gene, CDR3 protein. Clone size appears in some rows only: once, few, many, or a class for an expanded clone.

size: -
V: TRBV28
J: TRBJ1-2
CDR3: CASSFAGAWGYTF

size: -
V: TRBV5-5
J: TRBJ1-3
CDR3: CASSHDSDSGNTIYF

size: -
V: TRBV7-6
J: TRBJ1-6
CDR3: CASSLEVRGQGSYNSPLHF

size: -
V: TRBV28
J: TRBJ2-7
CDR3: CASSFPGGSTYEQYF

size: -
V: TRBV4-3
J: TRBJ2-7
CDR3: CASSQRTSGTYEQYF

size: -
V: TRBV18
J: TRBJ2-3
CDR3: CASSPIRTDTQYF

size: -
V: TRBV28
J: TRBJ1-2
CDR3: CASSLIGGAGGYGYTF

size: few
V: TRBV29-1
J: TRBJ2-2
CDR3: CSVDGGRNTGELFF

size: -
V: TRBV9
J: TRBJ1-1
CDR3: CASSVDPTGGTEAFF

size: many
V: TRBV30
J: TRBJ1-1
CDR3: CAWSGDNRAEAFF

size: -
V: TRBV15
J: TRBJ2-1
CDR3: CATGTANNEQFF

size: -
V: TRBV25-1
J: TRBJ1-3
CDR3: CATQGSTGNTIYF

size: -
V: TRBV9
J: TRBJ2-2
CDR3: CASSVDPGGLGELFF

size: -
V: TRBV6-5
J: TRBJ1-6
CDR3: CASSLGLSPLHF

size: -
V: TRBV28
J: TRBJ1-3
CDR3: CASSLSGSNSGNTIYF

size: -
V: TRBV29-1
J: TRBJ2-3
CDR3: CTGTSGEDTQYF